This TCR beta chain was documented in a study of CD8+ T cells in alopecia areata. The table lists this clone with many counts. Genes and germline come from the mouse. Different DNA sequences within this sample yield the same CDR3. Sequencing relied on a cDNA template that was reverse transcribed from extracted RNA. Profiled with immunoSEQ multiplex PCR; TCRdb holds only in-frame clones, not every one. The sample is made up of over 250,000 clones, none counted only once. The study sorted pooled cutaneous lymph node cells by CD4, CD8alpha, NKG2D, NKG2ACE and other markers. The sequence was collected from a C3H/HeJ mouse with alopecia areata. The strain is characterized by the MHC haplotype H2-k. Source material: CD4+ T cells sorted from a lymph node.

The CDR3 spells CASSDAGGNYAEQFF. The part of the CDR3 DNA that was read is TGTGCCAGCAGTGATGCTGGGGGAAACTATGCT. The rearrangement joins TRBV13-3 to TRBJ2-1, with 7 bases matching TRBD2. The read finishes 4 residues shy of the CDR3 end, and the germline J gene is used to complete it. V lost 0 bases, J lost 1 base, and 1 base stayed unmatched. The CDR3 is 15 amino acids. CDR1 is NNHDY and CDR2 is SYVADS in the germline V gene.